One TCR beta chain is described in this entry. Sequencing was performed with immunoSEQ multiplex PCR; in TCRdb, only in-frame clones are kept and a portion is missing. The repertoire holds 350,000 to 550,000 clones, approximately 92% seen once, with 2.5% to 3% in the top ten. This sample stems from a study of Ad26.COV2.S vaccination and SARS-CoV-2 variants. As for treatment: around 19 received Ad26.COV2.S at low or high dose, single or two shots; five or six received placebo; per-sample allocation not given. Samples were taken on day 63 after the first vaccine or placebo injection. Germline V gene sequence: CDR1 SEHNR, CDR2 FQNEAQ (reference sequence). Trimming removed 3 bases from V and 2 bases from J, with 14 bases in between. The CDR3 loop spans 15 amino acids.

This clonotype was sampled from a person between 18 and 65 years old who received the Ad26.COV2.S COVID-19 vaccine or a placebo. V usage is TRBV7-9 and J usage is TRBJ2-7, with D maybe TRBD2 (5 bases). Sequenced here: peripheral blood, sampled in a trial of Ad26.COV2.S vaccine versus placebo. CDR3 amino acids: CASSLRGLRTYEQYV. The CDR3 nucleotides are TGTGCCAGCAGCTTGCGAGGGTTAAGGACCTACGAGCAGTACGTC.